This T cell receptor beta chain was sequenced during a study of T cell repertoires in cytomegalovirus infection. Background on the study: CMV epitopes that were recently identified and HLA-C-restricted were used alongside well-studied HLA-B-restricted ones.

Germline V lookup: CDR1 MNHEY, CDR2 SMNVEV (reference sequence). Trimming took 7 bases from V and 8 from J, leaving 14 bases between them. The CDR3 is 12 residues long. This clonotype was observed once. Its target is not known. TCRdb used MiXCR to reprocess the reads, holding one entry per CDR3 protein. The table has some 940,000 distinct CDR3 sequences, roughly 30% seen once. Study outcomes and limitations: CMV-specific HLA-C-restricted TCR beta clonotypes dominated the ex vivo response.

Sequences were derived from cultured CD8+ T cells from PBMCs, sampled from culture after CMV antigen stimulation. V usage is TRBV27 and J usage is TRBJ1-2; D remains ambiguous. This sequence was found in a human donor in good health (CMV status not recorded). Some clones in this sample may be carry-over from other donors' samples. As DNA, the CDR3 is TGTGCCAGCACCACCTATACGGGAGGCTACACCTTC. This encodes CASTTYTGGYTF.